This TCR beta chain derives from a study of OX40 agonist ivuxolimab in advanced cancers. Study background: Patients received ivuxolimab, an agonistic anti-OX40 (CD134) antibody. Study-wide results and caveats: The 0.1-3.0 mg/kg partial responders had among the lowest clonal expansion. Both CD4+ and CD8+ T cell populations in blood had undergone clonal expansion by week 6 at 0.1 to 3.0 mg/kg.

A remark on this clone: No antigen is known for it.

Measured with immunoSEQ multiplex PCR; TCRdb has only the in-frame clones, and not every one. The repertoire includes some 60,000 clones, 91% of them detected once, and roughly 13% sits in the top ten. Per germline, CDR1 MDHEN and CDR2 SYDVKM. CDR3 length: 12 amino acids. Between the trimmed V and J ends, which lost 4 bases and 5 bases, there was a span of 8 bases. This clonotype was obtained from an adult with an advanced solid tumor such as melanoma, head and neck, liver or kidney cancer. Sequences were derived from CD4+ or CD8+ T cells sorted from blood, sampled in a trial of the OX40 agonist ivuxolimab. This chain connects TRBV28 to TRBJ2-5; D possibly corresponds to TRBD2 (6 bases). The CDR3 DNA follows: TGTGCCAGCAGTTCGGGAGAGGAGACCCAGTACTTC. Its translation: CASSSGEETQYF. The variable domain in full, with the rest retrieved from reference TRBV28 and TRBJ2-5, is DVKVTQSSRYLVKRTGEKVFLECVQDMDHENMFWYRQDPGLGLRLIYFSYDVKMKEKGDIPEGYSVSREKKERFSLILESASTNQTSMYLCASSSGEETQYFGPGTRLLVL.